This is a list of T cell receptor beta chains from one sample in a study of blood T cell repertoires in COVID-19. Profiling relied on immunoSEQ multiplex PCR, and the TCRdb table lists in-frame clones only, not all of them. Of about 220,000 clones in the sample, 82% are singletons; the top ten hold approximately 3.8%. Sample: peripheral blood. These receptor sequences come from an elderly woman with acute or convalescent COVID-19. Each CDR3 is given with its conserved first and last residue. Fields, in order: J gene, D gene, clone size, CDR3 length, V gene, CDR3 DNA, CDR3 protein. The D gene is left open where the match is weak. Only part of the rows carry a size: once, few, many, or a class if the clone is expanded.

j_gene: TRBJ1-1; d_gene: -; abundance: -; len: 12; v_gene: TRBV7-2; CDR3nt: TGTGCCAGCAGCTTAGACAGGCCTGAAGCTTTCTTT; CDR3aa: CASSLDRPEAFF
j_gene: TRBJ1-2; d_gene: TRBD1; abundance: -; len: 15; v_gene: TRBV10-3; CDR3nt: TGTGCCATCATGAACCGGGACAGAACTAACTATGGCTACACCTTC; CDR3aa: CAIMNRDRTNYGYTF
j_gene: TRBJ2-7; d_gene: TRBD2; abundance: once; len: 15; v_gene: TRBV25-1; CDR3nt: TGTGCCAGCAGTGGTAGCGGGGGTAGCTCCTACGAGCAGTACTTC; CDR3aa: CASSGSGGSSYEQYF
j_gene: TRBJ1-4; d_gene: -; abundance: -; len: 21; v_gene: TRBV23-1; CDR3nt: TGCGCCAGCAGTCAAAATCGGGAACAAAAGCCAAGATACGCAACTAATGAAAAACTGTTTTTT; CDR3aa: CASSQNREQKPRYATNEKLFF
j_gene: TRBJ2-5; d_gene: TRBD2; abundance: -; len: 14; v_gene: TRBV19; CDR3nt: TGTGCCAGTAAGCCGGGACTATACCAAGAGACCCAGTACTTC; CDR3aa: CASKPGLYQETQYF
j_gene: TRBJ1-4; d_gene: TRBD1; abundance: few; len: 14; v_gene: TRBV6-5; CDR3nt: TGTGCCAGCAGTTTTACAGGGGGCGAGGAAAAACTGTTTTTT; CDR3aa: CASSFTGGEEKLFF
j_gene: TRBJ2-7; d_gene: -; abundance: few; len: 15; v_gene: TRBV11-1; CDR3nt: TGTGCCAGCAGCTTAGATCCCGGGACACGGTACGAGCAGTACTTC; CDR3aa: CASSLDPGTRYEQYF
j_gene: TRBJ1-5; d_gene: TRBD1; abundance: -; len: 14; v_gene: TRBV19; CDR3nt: TGTGCCAGTATGGGACAGTATAGCAATCAGCCCCAGCATTTT; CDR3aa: CASMGQYSNQPQHF
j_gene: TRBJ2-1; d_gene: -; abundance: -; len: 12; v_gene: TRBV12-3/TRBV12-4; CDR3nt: TGTGCCAGCAGTCCCGGTTACAATGAGCAGTTCTTC; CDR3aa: CASSPGYNEQFF
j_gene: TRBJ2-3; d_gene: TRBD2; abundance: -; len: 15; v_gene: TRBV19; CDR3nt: TGTGCCAGTAGTACAACAAGCGGGGACACAGATACGCAGTATTTT; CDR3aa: CASSTTSGDTDTQYF
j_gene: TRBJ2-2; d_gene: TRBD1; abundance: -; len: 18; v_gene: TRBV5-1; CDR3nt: TGCGCCAGCAGCCCGATGGACAGGGGGCAATCGGCCACCGGGGAGCTGTTTTTT; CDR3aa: CASSPMDRGQSATGELFF
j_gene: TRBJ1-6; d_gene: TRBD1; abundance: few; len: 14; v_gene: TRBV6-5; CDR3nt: TGTGCCAGCAGGGCCGGGACAGGTGCCTCACCCCTCCACTTT; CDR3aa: CASRAGTGASPLHF
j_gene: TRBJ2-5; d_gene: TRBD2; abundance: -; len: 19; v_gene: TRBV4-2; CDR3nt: TGTGCCAGCAGCCAAGCCCGGCTAGCGGGGGGGATCGGGGGTGAGACCCAGTACTTC; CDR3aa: CASSQARLAGGIGGETQYF
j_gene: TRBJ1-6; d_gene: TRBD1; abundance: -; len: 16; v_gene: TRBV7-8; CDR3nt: TGTGCCAGCAGGCGGACAGGGGGTGCCTATAATTCACCCCTCCACTTT; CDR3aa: CASRRTGGAYNSPLHF
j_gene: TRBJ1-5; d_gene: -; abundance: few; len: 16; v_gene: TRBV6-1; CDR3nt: TGTGCCAGCAGTGAACAGCCACAGGGTGGGAATCAGCCCCAGCATTTT; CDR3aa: CASSEQPQGGNQPQHF
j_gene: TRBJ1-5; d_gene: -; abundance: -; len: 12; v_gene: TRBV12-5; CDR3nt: TGTGCTAGTGGTTTGGTACAGGGGCCCCAGCATTTT; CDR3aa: CASGLVQGPQHF
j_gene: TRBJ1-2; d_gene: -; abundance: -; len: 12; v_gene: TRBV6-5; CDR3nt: TGTGCTAGCAGCTCCATATCAGTCGGCTACACCTTC; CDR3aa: CASSSISVGYTF
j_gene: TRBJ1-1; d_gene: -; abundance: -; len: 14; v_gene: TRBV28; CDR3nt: TGTGCCAGCAGTTTACGGGGAGACAACACTGAAGCTTTCTTT; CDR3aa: CASSLRGDNTEAFF
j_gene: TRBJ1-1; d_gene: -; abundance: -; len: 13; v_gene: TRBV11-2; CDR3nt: TGTGCCAGCAGCTTAGAGGCGAACACTGAAGCTTTCTTT; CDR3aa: CASSLEANTEAFF
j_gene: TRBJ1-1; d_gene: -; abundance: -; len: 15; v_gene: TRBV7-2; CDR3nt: TGTGCCAGCAGCGTAGCCGGACAGAGACAGACTGAAGCTTTCTTT; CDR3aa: CASSVAGQRQTEAFF
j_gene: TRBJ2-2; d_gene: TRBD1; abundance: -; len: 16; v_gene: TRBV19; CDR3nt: TGTGCCAGTAGGCTCCCGACAGGGCGTTCTTCCGGGGAGCTGTTTTTT; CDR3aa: CASRLPTGRSSGELFF
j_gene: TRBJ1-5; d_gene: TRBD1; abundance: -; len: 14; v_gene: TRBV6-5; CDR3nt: TGTGCCAGCAAATTAGGGACAGACAATCAGCCCCAGCATTTT; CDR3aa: CASKLGTDNQPQHF
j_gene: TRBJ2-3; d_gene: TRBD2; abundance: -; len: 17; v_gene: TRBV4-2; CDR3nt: TGTGCCAGCAGCCAAGGCTTAGCGGGGGGCGGACCAGATACGCAGTATTTT; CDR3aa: CASSQGLAGGGPDTQYF
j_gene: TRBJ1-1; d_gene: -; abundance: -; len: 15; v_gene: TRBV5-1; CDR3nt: TGCGCCAGCACCCAACAGGGCCGGGTGAACACTGAAGCTTTCTTT; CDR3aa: CASTQQGRVNTEAFF
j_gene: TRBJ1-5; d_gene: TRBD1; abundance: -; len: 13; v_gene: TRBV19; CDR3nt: TGTGCCAGTACGGGACAGGGGAATCAGCCCCAGCATTTT; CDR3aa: CASTGQGNQPQHF
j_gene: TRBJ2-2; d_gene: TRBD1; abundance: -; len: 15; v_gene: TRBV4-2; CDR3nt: TGTGCCAGCAGCCCAAGACAGGGGAAAACCGGGGAGCTGTTTTTT; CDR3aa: CASSPRQGKTGELFF
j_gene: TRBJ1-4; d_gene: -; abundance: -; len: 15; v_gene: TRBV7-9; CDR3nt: TGTGCCAGCCTAGATTCTGGTTCAACTAATGAAAAACTGTTTTTT; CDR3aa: CASLDSGSTNEKLFF
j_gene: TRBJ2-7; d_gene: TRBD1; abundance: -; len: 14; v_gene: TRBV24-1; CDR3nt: TGTGCCACCAGTGATCCTCGACAGGGCTACGAGCAGTACTTC; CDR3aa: CATSDPRQGYEQYF
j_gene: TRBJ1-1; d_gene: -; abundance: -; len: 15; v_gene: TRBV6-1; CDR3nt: TGTGCCAGCAGTGATGAGGGGGAATTTGACACTGAAGCTTTCTTT; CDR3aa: CASSDEGEFDTEAFF
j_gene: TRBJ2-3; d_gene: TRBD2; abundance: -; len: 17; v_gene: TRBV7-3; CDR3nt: TGTGCCAGCAGCCCATCCGGGACTAGGAGTTATGCAGATACGCAGTATTTT; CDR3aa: CASSPSGTRSYADTQYF
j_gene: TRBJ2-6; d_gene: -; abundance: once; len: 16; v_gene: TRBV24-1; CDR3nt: TGTGCCACCAGTGATCCCACACGAACTGGGGCCAACGTCCTGACTTTC; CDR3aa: CATSDPTRTGANVLTF
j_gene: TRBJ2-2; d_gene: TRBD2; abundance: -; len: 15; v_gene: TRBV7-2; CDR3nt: TGTGCCAGCAGCCAAACTAGCGAGTACACCGGGGAGCTGTTTTTT; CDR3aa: CASSQTSEYTGELFF
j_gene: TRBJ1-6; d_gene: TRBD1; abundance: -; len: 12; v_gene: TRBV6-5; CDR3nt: TGTGCCAGCAGACCAGGGGGCTCACCCCTCCACTTT; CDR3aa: CASRPGGSPLHF
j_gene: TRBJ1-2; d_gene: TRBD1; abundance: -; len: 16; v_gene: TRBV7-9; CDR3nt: TGTGCCAGCAGGCCCCCCGGGACAGATATCGACTATGGCTACACCTTC; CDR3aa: CASRPPGTDIDYGYTF
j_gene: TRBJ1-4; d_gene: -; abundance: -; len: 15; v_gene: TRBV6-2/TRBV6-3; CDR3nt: TGTGCCAGCAGTTCCCCGGGGATTTCTAATGAAAAACTGTTTTTT; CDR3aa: CASSSPGISNEKLFF
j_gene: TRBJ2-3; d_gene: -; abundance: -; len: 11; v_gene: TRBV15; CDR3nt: TGTGCCACTGGCGGGGTAAATACGCAGTATTTT; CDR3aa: CATGGVNTQYF
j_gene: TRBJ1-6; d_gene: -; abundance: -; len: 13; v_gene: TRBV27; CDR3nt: TGTGCCAGCAGTTGGGAGCTGAATTCACCCCTCCACTTT; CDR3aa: CASSWELNSPLHF
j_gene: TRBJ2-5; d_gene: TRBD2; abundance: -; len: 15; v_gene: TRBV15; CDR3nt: TGTGCCACCAGCTTAACAGGTCGGGAGGGAGAGACCCAGTACTTC; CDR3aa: CATSLTGREGETQYF
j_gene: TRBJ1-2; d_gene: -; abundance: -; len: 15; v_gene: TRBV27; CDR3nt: TGTGCCAGCAGTTTTGGCAGGCCCTCTAACTATGGCTACACCTTC; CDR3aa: CASSFGRPSNYGYTF
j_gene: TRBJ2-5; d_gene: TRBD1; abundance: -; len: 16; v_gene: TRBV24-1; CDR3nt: TGTGCCACCAGTGGTTCGGACAGGGGGCGAGGGGAGACCCAGTACTTC; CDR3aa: CATSGSDRGRGETQYF
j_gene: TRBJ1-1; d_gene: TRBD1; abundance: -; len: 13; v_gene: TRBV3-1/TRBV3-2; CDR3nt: TGTGCCAGTCCCCGGGACAGGAACACTGAAGCTTTCTTT; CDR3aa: CASPRDRNTEAFF
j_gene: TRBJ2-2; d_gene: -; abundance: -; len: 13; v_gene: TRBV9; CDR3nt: TGTGCCAGCAGCCCCTACGGCACCGGGGAGCTGTTTTTT; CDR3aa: CASSPYGTGELFF
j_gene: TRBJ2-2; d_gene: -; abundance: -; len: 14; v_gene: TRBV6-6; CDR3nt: TGTGCCAGCAGCCCCGAGAGGGTTGGCGGGGAGCTGTTTTTT; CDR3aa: CASSPERVGGELFF
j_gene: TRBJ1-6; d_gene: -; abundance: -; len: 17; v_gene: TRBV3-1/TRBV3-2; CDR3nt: TGTGCCAGCAGCCAAGAATTGGGCTCGGGAATGAATTCACCCCTCCACTTT; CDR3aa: CASSQELGSGMNSPLHF
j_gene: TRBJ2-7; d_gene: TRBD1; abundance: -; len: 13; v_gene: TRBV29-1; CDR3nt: TGCAGCGTCGGGACAGGGGGGATGAGGGAGCAGTACTTC; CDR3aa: CSVGTGGMREQYF
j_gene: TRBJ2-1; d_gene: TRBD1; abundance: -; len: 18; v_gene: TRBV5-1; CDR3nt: TGCGCCAGCAGCTTGGGTATGGGACAGACAAACTCCTACAATGAGCAGTTCTTC; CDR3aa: CASSLGMGQTNSYNEQFF
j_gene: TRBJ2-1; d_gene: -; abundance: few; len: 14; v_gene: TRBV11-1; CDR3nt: TGTGCCAGCAGCTTAAGTAGAGGGTACAATGAGCAGTTCTTC; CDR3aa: CASSLSRGYNEQFF
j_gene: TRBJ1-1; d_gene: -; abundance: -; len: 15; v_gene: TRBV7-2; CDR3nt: TGTGCCAGCAGCTTAGCGAACCTTCTACTCACTGAAGCTTTCTTT; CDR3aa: CASSLANLLLTEAFF
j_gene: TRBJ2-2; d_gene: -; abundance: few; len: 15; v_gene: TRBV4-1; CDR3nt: TGCGCCAGCAGCCTGGAGCAGGGGAACACCGGGGAGCTGTTTTTT; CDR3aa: CASSLEQGNTGELFF
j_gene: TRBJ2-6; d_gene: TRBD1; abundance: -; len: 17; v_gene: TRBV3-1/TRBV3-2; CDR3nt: TGTGCCAGCAGCGGGACAGGGGCCAACTCTGGGGCCAACGTCCTGACTTTC; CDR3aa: CASSGTGANSGANVLTF
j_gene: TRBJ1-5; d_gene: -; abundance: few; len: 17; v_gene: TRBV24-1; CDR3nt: TGTGCCACCAGTGATGCACAGGGAGCGGGGCCAGGTCAGCCCCAGCATTTT; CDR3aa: CATSDAQGAGPGQPQHF
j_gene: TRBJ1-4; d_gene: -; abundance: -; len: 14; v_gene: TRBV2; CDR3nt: TGTGCCAGCAGTTGGGACAATGTGAATGAAAAACTGTTTTTT; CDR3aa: CASSWDNVNEKLFF
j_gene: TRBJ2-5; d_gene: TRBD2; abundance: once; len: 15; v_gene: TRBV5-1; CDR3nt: TGCGCCAGCAGCCCCGGGACTAGCGGGGAGGAGACCCAGTACTTC; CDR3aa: CASSPGTSGEETQYF
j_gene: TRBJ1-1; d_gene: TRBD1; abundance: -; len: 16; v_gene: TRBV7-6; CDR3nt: TGTGCCAGCAGCTACGACAGGGGGCGCGGGGACACTGAAGCTTTCTTT; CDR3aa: CASSYDRGRGDTEAFF
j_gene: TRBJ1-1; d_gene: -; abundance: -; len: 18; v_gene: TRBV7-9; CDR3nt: TGTGCCAGCAGCCGTACTCAGGGTGTGTTGGTCTTGGACACTGAAGCTTTCTTT; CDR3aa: CASSRTQGVLVLDTEAFF